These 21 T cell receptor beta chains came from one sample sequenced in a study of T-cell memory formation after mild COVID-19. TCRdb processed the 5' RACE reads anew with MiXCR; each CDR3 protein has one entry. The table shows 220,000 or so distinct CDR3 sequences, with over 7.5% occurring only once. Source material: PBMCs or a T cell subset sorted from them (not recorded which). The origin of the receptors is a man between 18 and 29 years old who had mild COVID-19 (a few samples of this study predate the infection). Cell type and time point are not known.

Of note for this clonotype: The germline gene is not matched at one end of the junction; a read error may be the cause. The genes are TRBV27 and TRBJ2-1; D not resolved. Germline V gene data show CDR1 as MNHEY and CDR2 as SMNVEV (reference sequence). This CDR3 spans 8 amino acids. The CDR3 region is CASSLAGF. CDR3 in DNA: TGTGCCAGCAGTTTAGCTGGTTTC.

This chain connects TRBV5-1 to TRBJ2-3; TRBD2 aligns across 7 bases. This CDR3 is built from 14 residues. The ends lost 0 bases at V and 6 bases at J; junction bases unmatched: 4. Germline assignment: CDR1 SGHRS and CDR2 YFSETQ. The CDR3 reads CASSLGLAWDTQYF. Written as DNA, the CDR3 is TGCGCCAGCAGCTTGGGACTAGCCTGGGATACGCAGTATTTT.

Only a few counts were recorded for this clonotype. The CDR3 region is CASSLFGGENTEAFF. The CDR3 DNA is TGTGCCAGCAGCTTGTTTGGAGGGGAAAACACTGAAGCTTTCTTT. This rearrangement joins TRBV7-3 to TRBJ1-1, with a tentative D call TRBD1 (5 bases). The V end was cut by 3 bases, the J end by 2 bases, with 13 bases between. Germline CDR1 and CDR2: SGHTA and FQGTGA. The CDR3 covers 15 residues.

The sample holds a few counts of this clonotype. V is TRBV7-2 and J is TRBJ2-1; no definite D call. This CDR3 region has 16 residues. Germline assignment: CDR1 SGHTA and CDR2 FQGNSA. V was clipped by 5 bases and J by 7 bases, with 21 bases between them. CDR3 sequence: CASSTVGDPTMNEQFF. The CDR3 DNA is TGTGCCAGCAGCACGGTTGGGGATCCGACCATGAATGAGCAGTTCTTC.

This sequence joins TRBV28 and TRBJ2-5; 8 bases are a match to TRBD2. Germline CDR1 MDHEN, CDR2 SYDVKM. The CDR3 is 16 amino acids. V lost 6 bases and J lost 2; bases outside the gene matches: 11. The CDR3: CASSFLGASGQETQYF. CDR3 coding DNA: TGTGCCAGCAGCTTCCTCGGGGCTAGCGGGCAAGAGACCCAGTACTTC.

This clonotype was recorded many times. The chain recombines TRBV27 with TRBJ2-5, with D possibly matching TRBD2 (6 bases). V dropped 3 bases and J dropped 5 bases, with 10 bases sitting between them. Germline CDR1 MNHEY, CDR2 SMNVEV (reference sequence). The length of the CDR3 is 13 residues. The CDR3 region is CASSFRGRETQYF. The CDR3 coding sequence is TGTGCCAGCAGTTTTCGGGGGAGGGAGACCCAGTACTTC.

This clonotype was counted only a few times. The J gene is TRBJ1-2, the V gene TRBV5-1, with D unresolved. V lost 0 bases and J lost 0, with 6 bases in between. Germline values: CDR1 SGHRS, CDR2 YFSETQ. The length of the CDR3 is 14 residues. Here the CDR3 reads CASSLAQPNYGYTF. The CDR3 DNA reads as TGCGCCAGCAGCTTGGCCCAGCCTAACTATGGCTACACCTTC. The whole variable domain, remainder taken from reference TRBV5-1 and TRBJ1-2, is KAGVTQTPRYLIKTRGQQVTLSCSPISGHRSVSWYQQTPGQGLQFLFEYFSETQRNKGNFPGRFSGRQFSNSRSEMNVSTLELGDSALYLCASSLAQPNYGYTFGSGTRLTVV.

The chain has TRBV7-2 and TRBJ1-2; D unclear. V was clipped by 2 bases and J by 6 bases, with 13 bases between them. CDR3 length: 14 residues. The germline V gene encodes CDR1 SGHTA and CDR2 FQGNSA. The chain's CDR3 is CASSLYTGMDGYTF. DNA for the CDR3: TGTGCCAGCAGCTTATATACGGGGATGGATGGCTACACCTTC.

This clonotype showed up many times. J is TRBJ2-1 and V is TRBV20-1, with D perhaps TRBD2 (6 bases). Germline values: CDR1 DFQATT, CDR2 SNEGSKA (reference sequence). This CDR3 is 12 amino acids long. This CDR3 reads CSRGTSYNEQFF. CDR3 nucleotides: TGCAGCCGGGGGACTTCCTACAATGAGCAGTTCTTC.

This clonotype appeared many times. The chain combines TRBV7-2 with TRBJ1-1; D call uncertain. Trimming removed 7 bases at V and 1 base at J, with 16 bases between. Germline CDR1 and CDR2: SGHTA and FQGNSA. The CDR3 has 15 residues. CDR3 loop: CASTPAPATNTEAFF. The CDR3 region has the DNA TGTGCCAGCACCCCGGCTCCGGCGACGAACACTGAAGCTTTCTTT.

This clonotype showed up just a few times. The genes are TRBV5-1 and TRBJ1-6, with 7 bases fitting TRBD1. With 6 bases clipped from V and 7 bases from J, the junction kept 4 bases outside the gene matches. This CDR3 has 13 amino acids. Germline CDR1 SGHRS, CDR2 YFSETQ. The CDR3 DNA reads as TGCGCCAGCACCCGGGACAGCAATTCACCCCTCCACTTT. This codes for CASTRDSNSPLHF.

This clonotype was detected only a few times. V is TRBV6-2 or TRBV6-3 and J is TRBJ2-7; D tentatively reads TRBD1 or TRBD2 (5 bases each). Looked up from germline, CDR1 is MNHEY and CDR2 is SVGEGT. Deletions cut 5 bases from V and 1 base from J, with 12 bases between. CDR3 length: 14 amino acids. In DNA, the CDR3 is TGTGCCAGCAGTAGCCCGGGACGTTCCTACGAGCAGTACGTC. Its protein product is CASSSPGRSYEQYV.

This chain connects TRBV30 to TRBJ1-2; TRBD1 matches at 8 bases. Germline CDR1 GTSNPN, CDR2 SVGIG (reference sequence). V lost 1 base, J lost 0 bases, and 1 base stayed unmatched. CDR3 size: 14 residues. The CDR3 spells CAWSETGANYGYTF. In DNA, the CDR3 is TGTGCCTGGAGTGAGACAGGGGCTAACTATGGCTACACCTTC.

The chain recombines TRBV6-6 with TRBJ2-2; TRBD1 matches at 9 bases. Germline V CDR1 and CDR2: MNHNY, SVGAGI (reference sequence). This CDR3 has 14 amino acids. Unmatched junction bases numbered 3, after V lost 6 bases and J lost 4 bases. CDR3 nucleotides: TGTGCCAGCAGAACAGGGGGCCCCACCGGGGAGCTGTTTTTT. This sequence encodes CASRTGGPTGELFF.

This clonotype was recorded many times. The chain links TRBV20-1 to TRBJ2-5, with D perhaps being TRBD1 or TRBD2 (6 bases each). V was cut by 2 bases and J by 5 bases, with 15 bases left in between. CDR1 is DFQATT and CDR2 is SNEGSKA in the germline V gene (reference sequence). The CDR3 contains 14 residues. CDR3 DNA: TGCAGTGCTAGACCCGGGGGCGCAGCGGAGACCCAGTACTTC. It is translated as CSARPGGAAETQYF.

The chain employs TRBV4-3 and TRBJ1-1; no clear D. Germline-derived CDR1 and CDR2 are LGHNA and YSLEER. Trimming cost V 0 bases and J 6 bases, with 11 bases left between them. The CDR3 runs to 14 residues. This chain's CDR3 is CASSQDRWAAEAFF. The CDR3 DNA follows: TGCGCCAGCAGCCAAGACCGGTGGGCGGCTGAAGCTTTCTTT.

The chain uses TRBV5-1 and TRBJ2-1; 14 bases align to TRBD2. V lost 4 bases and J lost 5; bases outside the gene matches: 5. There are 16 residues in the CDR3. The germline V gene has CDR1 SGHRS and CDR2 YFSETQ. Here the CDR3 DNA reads TGCGCCAGCAGCCGGACTAGCGGGGGGAAAAACAATGAGCAGTTCTTC. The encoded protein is CASSRTSGGKNNEQFF.

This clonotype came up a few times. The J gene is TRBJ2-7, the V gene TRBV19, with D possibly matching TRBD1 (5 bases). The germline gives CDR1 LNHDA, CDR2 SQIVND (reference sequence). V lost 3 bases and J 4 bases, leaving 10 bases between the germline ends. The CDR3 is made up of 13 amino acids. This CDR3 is CASSMEQGYEQYV. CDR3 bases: TGTGCCAGTAGTATGGAGCAGGGTTACGAGCAGTACGTC.

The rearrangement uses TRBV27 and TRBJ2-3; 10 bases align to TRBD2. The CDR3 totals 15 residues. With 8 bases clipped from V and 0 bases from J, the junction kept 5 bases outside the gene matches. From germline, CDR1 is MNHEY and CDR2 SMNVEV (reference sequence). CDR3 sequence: CASRSGGVSTDTQYF. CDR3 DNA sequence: TGTGCCAGCCGAAGCGGGGGGGTAAGCACAGATACGCAGTATTTT.

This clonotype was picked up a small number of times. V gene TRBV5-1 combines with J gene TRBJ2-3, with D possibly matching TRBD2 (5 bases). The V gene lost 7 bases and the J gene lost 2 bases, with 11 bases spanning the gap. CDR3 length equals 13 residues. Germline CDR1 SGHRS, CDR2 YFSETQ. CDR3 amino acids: CASASGPTDTQYF. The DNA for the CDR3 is TGCGCCAGCGCGAGCGGCCCCACAGATACGCAGTATTTT.

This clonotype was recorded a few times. CDR3 residues: CSVVAGFNYGYTF. CDR3 bases: TGCAGCGTTGTGGCAGGATTTAACTATGGCTACACCTTC. The chain links TRBV29-1 to TRBJ1-2; D is undetermined. Trimming removed 4 bases at V and 1 base at J, with 10 bases between. The germline V gene has CDR1 SQVTM and CDR2 ANQGSEA. This CDR3 comprises 13 residues.